This T cell receptor beta chain comes out of a study of shared T cell receptors in the human thymus. Some clones are missing from TCRdb's copy, which holds only in-frame ones; the method was immunoSEQ multiplex PCR. The sample has about 660,000 clones; over 75% are singletons. CDR3 length: 15 amino acids. Per the germline V gene, CDR1 is MNHNS and CDR2 is SASEGT. The V segment lost 4 bases and the J segment 0 bases; nucleotides outside the gene matches: 5. The same sample was also used in a study of human thymus T cells. This second report adds: The donor group consisted of healthy Finnish infants who were having corrective surgery for congenital heart defects. Surgeons resected thymus tissue during corrective heart surgery. Thymic repertoires from unrelated individuals overlapped highly, related research reported.

Source material: thymocytes. This sequence joins TRBV6-1 and TRBJ1-1; 7 nucleotides agree with TRBD1. The sequence derives from a boy in the first two years of life with a congenital heart defect. The CDR3 nucleotides are TGTGCCAGCAGTGTGGGACAGATCATGAACACTGAAGCTTTCTTT. It yields the protein CASSVGQIMNTEAFF.